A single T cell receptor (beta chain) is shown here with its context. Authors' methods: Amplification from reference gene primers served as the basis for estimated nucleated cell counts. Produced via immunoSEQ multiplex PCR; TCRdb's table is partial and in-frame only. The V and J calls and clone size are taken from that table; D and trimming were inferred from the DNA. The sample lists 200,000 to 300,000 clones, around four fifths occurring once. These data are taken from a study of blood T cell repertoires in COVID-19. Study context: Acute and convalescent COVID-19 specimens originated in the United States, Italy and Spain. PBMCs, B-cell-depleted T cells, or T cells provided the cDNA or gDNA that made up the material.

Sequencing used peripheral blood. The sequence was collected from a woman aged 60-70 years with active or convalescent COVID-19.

The chain's CDR3 is CASSEQGRREAFF. DNA for the CDR3: TGTGCCAGCAGCGAACAGGGGAGGCGTGAAGCTTTCTTT. The chain joins TRBV27 to TRBJ1-1; 7 nucleotides match TRBD1. Germline-derived CDR1 and CDR2 are MNHEY and SMNVEV (reference sequence). V shed 6 bases, J shed 7 bases, and the junction held 8 bases outside the gene matches. The CDR3 spans 13 residues.